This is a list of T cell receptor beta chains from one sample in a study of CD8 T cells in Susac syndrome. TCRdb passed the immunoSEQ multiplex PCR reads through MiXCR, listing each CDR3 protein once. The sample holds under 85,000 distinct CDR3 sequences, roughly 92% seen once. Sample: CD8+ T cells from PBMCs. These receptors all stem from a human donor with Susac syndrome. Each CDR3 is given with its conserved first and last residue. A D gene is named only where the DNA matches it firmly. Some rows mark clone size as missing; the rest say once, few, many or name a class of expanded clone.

CDR3 DNA: TGTGCCAGCAGTGATATCAGCAGCTCCTACGAGCAGTACTTC
CDR3 protein: CASSDISSSYEQYF
D gene: -
V gene: TRBV2
J gene: TRBJ2-7
clone size: -

CDR3 DNA: TGTGCCAGCAGTTTATCGGGTCTCCCTAACACTGAAGCTTTCTTT
CDR3 protein: CASSLSGLPNTEAFF
D gene: -
V gene: TRBV27
J gene: TRBJ1-1
clone size: -

CDR3 DNA: TGTGCCAGCAGCCTAAAGGGGTCTGGGGCCAACGTCCTGACTTTC
CDR3 protein: CASSLKGSGANVLTF
D gene: -
V gene: TRBV7-8
J gene: TRBJ2-6
clone size: -

CDR3 DNA: TGTGCCTGGTCGCTCGGGGGGGGCAATCAGCCCCAGCATTTT
CDR3 protein: CAWSLGGGNQPQHF
D gene: -
V gene: TRBV30
J gene: TRBJ1-5
clone size: -

CDR3 DNA: TGTGCCAGCAGGGCAGTTCGCTCCTACGAGCAGTACTTC
CDR3 protein: CASRAVRSYEQYF
D gene: -
V gene: TRBV11-2
J gene: TRBJ2-7
clone size: -

CDR3 DNA: TGTGCCAGCAGCGCCCTGGGGGGGGCGGGGGGATACAATGAGCAGTTCTTC
CDR3 protein: CASSALGGAGGYNEQFF
D gene: TRBD2
V gene: TRBV7-3
J gene: TRBJ2-1
clone size: -

CDR3 DNA: TGTGCCAGCAGTTCCCTAGTCAGCTCCTACAATGAGCAGTTCTTC
CDR3 protein: CASSSLVSSYNEQFF
D gene: -
V gene: TRBV6-2/TRBV6-3
J gene: TRBJ2-1
clone size: -

CDR3 DNA: TGTGCCAGCAGTTTAGCGGTCTACCATAGCAATCAGCCCCAGCATTTT
CDR3 protein: CASSLAVYHSNQPQHF
D gene: -
V gene: TRBV12-3/TRBV12-4
J gene: TRBJ1-5
clone size: -

CDR3 DNA: TGTGCCAGCAGTTTGATAGGGGGCGCTGATCAGCCCCAGCATTTT
CDR3 protein: CASSLIGGADQPQHF
D gene: TRBD1
V gene: TRBV28
J gene: TRBJ1-5
clone size: -

CDR3 DNA: TGTGCCAGTAGTGCACGGGCCGCCTACGAGCAGTACTTC
CDR3 protein: CASSARAAYEQYF
D gene: -
V gene: TRBV19
J gene: TRBJ2-7
clone size: -

CDR3 DNA: TGCGCCAGCAGCTTGGATACGCAGTATTTT
CDR3 protein: CASSLDTQYF
D gene: -
V gene: TRBV5-1
J gene: TRBJ2-3
clone size: -

CDR3 DNA: TGCAGTACAACTAGCGGGAAGAATGAGCAGTTCTTC
CDR3 protein: CSTTSGKNEQFF
D gene: TRBD2
V gene: TRBV20-1
J gene: TRBJ2-1
clone size: -

CDR3 DNA: TGTGCCAGCAGTGCGCCGGACAGAGGAGTCTCCTACGAGCAGTACTTC
CDR3 protein: CASSAPDRGVSYEQYF
D gene: -
V gene: TRBV28
J gene: TRBJ2-7
clone size: -

CDR3 DNA: TGTGCCAGCAGCTCCCCAGGGGGTATCGGCACCGGGGAGCTGTTTTTT
CDR3 protein: CASSSPGGIGTGELFF
D gene: TRBD1
V gene: TRBV7-2
J gene: TRBJ2-2
clone size: -

CDR3 DNA: TGTGCCAGCAGCTTAAGCGGGGGTCTTGAGCAGTTCTTC
CDR3 protein: CASSLSGGLEQFF
D gene: TRBD2
V gene: TRBV7-2
J gene: TRBJ2-1
clone size: -

CDR3 DNA: TGTGCCAGCAGCCCCCAGTGGAGCACTGAAGCTTTCTTT
CDR3 protein: CASSPQWSTEAFF
D gene: -
V gene: TRBV9
J gene: TRBJ1-1
clone size: -

CDR3 DNA: TGTGCCAGCAGTTTGGGGACAATAGAGCAGTACTTC
CDR3 protein: CASSLGTIEQYF
D gene: -
V gene: TRBV12-3/TRBV12-4
J gene: TRBJ2-7
clone size: -

CDR3 DNA: TGTGCCAGCAGCTTTCAGGAAAAGGAAGCTTTCTTT
CDR3 protein: CASSFQEKEAFF
D gene: -
V gene: TRBV7-9
J gene: TRBJ1-1
clone size: -

CDR3 DNA: TGTGCCAGCAGCTTACGGGACATTGGTACAGTGTGGAATTCACCCCTCCACTTT
CDR3 protein: CASSLRDIGTVWNSPLHF
D gene: -
V gene: TRBV4-2
J gene: TRBJ1-6
clone size: -

CDR3 DNA: TGTGCCAGCAGTGACGGTTGGGCCACCGGGGAGCTGTTTTTT
CDR3 protein: CASSDGWATGELFF
D gene: -
V gene: TRBV6-4
J gene: TRBJ2-2
clone size: -

CDR3 DNA: TGTGCCAGCAGCTTGGATGGCGGGTCCTATGGCTACACCTTC
CDR3 protein: CASSLDGGSYGYTF
D gene: -
V gene: TRBV5-6
J gene: TRBJ1-2
clone size: -

CDR3 DNA: TGCAGTGCTAGATGGGCGGATACGCAGTATTTT
CDR3 protein: CSARWADTQYF
D gene: -
V gene: TRBV20-1
J gene: TRBJ2-3
clone size: once

CDR3 DNA: TGCGCCAGCAGCCAAGATTGGGATAGGCGTCAGCCCCAGCATTTT
CDR3 protein: CASSQDWDRRQPQHF
D gene: -
V gene: TRBV4-3
J gene: TRBJ1-5
clone size: -

CDR3 DNA: TGTGCCAGCAGTTCGATTAGGTCCGCCTACGAGCAGTACTTC
CDR3 protein: CASSSIRSAYEQYF
D gene: -
V gene: TRBV12-3/TRBV12-4
J gene: TRBJ2-7
clone size: -

CDR3 DNA: TGCGCCAGCAGCCAGGTAGCGGGGACAGATACGCAGTATTTT
CDR3 protein: CASSQVAGTDTQYF
D gene: TRBD2
V gene: TRBV4-3
J gene: TRBJ2-3
clone size: -

CDR3 DNA: TGTGCCAGCAGCTTAGAAGGGGGTGCTGGGGAGCTGTTTTTT
CDR3 protein: CASSLEGGAGELFF
D gene: -
V gene: TRBV11-3
J gene: TRBJ2-2
clone size: -

CDR3 DNA: TGTGCCAGCAGACCGGGACTAGCGACCGGGGAGCTGTTTTTT
CDR3 protein: CASRPGLATGELFF
D gene: TRBD2
V gene: TRBV6-5
J gene: TRBJ2-2
clone size: -

CDR3 DNA: TGTGCCAGCTTAACCACAGAGGTTTCTTCCTACGAGCAGTACTTC
CDR3 protein: CASLTTEVSSYEQYF
D gene: -
V gene: TRBV2
J gene: TRBJ2-7
clone size: -

CDR3 DNA: TGTGCCAGCAGTGCCCCTAGACAGGGCCAGCAGTTCTTC
CDR3 protein: CASSAPRQGQQFF
D gene: TRBD1
V gene: TRBV6-1
J gene: TRBJ2-1
clone size: -

CDR3 DNA: TGTGCCAGCAGCATTGGACGTGAAAAGGAGTACTTC
CDR3 protein: CASSIGREKEYF
D gene: -
V gene: TRBV7-9
J gene: TRBJ2-7
clone size: -

CDR3 DNA: TGTGCCAGCAGCGATGGACTATTTGAAGAGACCCAGTACTTC
CDR3 protein: CASSDGLFEETQYF
D gene: -
V gene: TRBV7-2
J gene: TRBJ2-5
clone size: -

CDR3 DNA: TGTGCCAGCAGACCCGGCGTGGGGGAGCAGTACTTC
CDR3 protein: CASRPGVGEQYF
D gene: -
V gene: TRBV11-2
J gene: TRBJ2-7
clone size: -

CDR3 DNA: TGCAGCGTTGAAGAGGACAGGGGCAATGAGCAGTTCTTC
CDR3 protein: CSVEEDRGNEQFF
D gene: TRBD1
V gene: TRBV29-1
J gene: TRBJ2-1
clone size: -

CDR3 DNA: TGTGCCAGCAGTTTTCGGACAGCGTATGGCTACACCTTC
CDR3 protein: CASSFRTAYGYTF
D gene: -
V gene: TRBV28
J gene: TRBJ1-2
clone size: -

CDR3 DNA: TGTGCCAGCAGTGACGGAGATAACGAGGAGCAGTACTTC
CDR3 protein: CASSDGDNEEQYF
D gene: -
V gene: TRBV6-4
J gene: TRBJ2-7
clone size: -

CDR3 DNA: TGTGCCAGCAGCCAGGCGAGGCGGGGGAACTACAATGAGCAGTTCTTC
CDR3 protein: CASSQARRGNYNEQFF
D gene: TRBD2
V gene: TRBV4-2
J gene: TRBJ2-1
clone size: -

CDR3 DNA: TGTGCCAGCAGCTTAGAGGAATCCGAGCAGTTCTTC
CDR3 protein: CASSLEESEQFF
D gene: -
V gene: TRBV7-9
J gene: TRBJ2-1
clone size: -

CDR3 DNA: TGTGCCAGCAGCCAACCCCAACAGGTTTATGGCTACACCTTC
CDR3 protein: CASSQPQQVYGYTF
D gene: -
V gene: TRBV3-1
J gene: TRBJ1-2
clone size: once

CDR3 DNA: TGTGCCAGCAGTGGGGGGAAGGGAGAAAAACTGTTTTTT
CDR3 protein: CASSGGKGEKLFF
D gene: -
V gene: TRBV25-1
J gene: TRBJ1-4
clone size: -

CDR3 DNA: TGTGCCAGCAGCCTAGAGATCGGGGTCGCAACTAATGAAAAACTGTTTTTT
CDR3 protein: CASSLEIGVATNEKLFF
D gene: -
V gene: TRBV7-9
J gene: TRBJ1-4
clone size: -

CDR3 DNA: TGTGCCAGCAGTAAGGCGGTTAGAGAAGAGACCCAGTACTTC
CDR3 protein: CASSKAVREETQYF
D gene: -
V gene: TRBV2
J gene: TRBJ2-5
clone size: once

CDR3 DNA: TGCGCCAGCCGCCAACTAGCGGATTTAGTCTACGAGCAGTACTTC
CDR3 protein: CASRQLADLVYEQYF
D gene: TRBD2
V gene: TRBV10-2
J gene: TRBJ2-7
clone size: once

CDR3 DNA: TGTGCCAGCAGCTCCGGGACAGCTTATCAGCCCCAGCATTTT
CDR3 protein: CASSSGTAYQPQHF
D gene: TRBD1
V gene: TRBV7-9
J gene: TRBJ1-5
clone size: -

CDR3 DNA: TGTGCCAGCTTCGTACAATACAATGAGCAGTTCTTC
CDR3 protein: CASFVQYNEQFF
D gene: -
V gene: TRBV6-6
J gene: TRBJ2-1
clone size: -

CDR3 DNA: TGCAGTGCCAGGGACAGGGGAGTTACCGGGGAGCTGTTTTTT
CDR3 protein: CSARDRGVTGELFF
D gene: TRBD1
V gene: TRBV20-1
J gene: TRBJ2-2
clone size: -

CDR3 DNA: TGCGCCAGCAGCCAAGTAGACGGATCCACCTACGAGCAGTACTTC
CDR3 protein: CASSQVDGSTYEQYF
D gene: -
V gene: TRBV4-3
J gene: TRBJ2-7
clone size: -

CDR3 DNA: TGCAGTGCGAGAGGTGGGAGGGCCAGCACAGATACGCAGTATTTT
CDR3 protein: CSARGGRASTDTQYF
D gene: TRBD2
V gene: TRBV20-1
J gene: TRBJ2-3
clone size: -

CDR3 DNA: TGTGCCAGCTCACCACGGGGGGATAATGAGCTGTTCTTC
CDR3 protein: CASSPRGDNELFF
D gene: -
V gene: TRBV18
J gene: TRBJ2-1
clone size: once

CDR3 DNA: TGTGCCAGCAGCGCGGACAGGGGACGGGTACTGTTTTTT
CDR3 protein: CASSADRGRVLFF
D gene: TRBD1
V gene: TRBV9
J gene: TRBJ2-2
clone size: -

CDR3 DNA: TGTGCCAGCTCACCAAGTGGGCCCAACTACGAGCAGTACTTC
CDR3 protein: CASSPSGPNYEQYF
D gene: -
V gene: TRBV18
J gene: TRBJ2-7
clone size: once

CDR3 DNA: TGTGCTAGTGGTTTGGGTCAGGGCACAGATACGCAGTATTTT
CDR3 protein: CASGLGQGTDTQYF
D gene: -
V gene: TRBV12-5
J gene: TRBJ2-3
clone size: -

CDR3 DNA: TGTGCCAGCAGCTTAGCCTCGGGGGGGTATATGAACACTGAAGCTTTCTTT
CDR3 protein: CASSLASGGYMNTEAFF
D gene: -
V gene: TRBV7-9
J gene: TRBJ1-1
clone size: -

CDR3 DNA: TGTGCCAGCAGTGGTCCCAGCAACACCGGGGAGCTGTTTTTT
CDR3 protein: CASSGPSNTGELFF
D gene: -
V gene: TRBV2
J gene: TRBJ2-2
clone size: -

CDR3 DNA: TGTGCCAGCAGCTTAGCGGGCAGCTACACTGAAGCTTTCTTT
CDR3 protein: CASSLAGSYTEAFF
D gene: -
V gene: TRBV7-8
J gene: TRBJ1-1
clone size: once

CDR3 DNA: TGTGCCAGCAGTAACCACCGGGACAGGACCTACGAGCAGTACTTC
CDR3 protein: CASSNHRDRTYEQYF
D gene: TRBD1
V gene: TRBV6-6
J gene: TRBJ2-7
clone size: few